A single sample gave rise to the 9 T cell receptor beta chains below, sequenced in a study of T-cell memory formation after mild COVID-19. TCRdb reprocessed the 5' RACE reads via MiXCR and lists one record per CDR3 protein. The sample records fewer than 350,000 distinct CDR3 sequences, approximately 8.4% being singletons. Source material: PBMCs or a T cell subset sorted from them (not recorded which). The receptors come from a man between 18 and 29 years old who had mild COVID-19 (a few samples of this study predate the infection). Cell type and time point are not known.

This clonotype was counted many times. V is TRBV7-2 and J is TRBJ1-6; 7 nucleotides match TRBD1. Germline V gene data show CDR1 as SGHTA and CDR2 as FQGNSA. The CDR3 is 15 residues long. Unmatched junction bases numbered 11, after V lost 5 bases and J lost 10 bases. The CDR3: CASSIGQVETSPLHF. CDR3 coding DNA: TGTGCCAGCAGCATCGGACAGGTAGAGACCTCACCCCTCCACTTT.

This chain uses TRBV7-9 with TRBJ1-1, with D possibly matching TRBD1 (5 bases). Trimming stripped 5 bases from V and 4 bases from J, with 8 bases between. This CDR3 is 12 amino acids long. CDR1 is SEHNR, CDR2 FQNEAQ, per germline (reference sequence). CDR3 residues: CASSRQFTEAFF. As DNA, the CDR3 is TGTGCCAGCAGCCGACAGTTCACTGAAGCTTTCTTT.

The V call is TRBV6-5, the J call TRBJ1-2; D call uncertain. Germline values: CDR1 MNHEY, CDR2 SVGAGI. The V end was cut by 6 bases, the J end by 3 bases, with 11 bases between. This CDR3 spans 13 amino acids. The CDR3 spells CASSHDGDYGYTF. Written as DNA, the CDR3 is TGTGCCAGCAGCCACGACGGGGACTATGGCTACACCTTC.

The CDR3 DNA reads TGTGCCAGCAGTTTATTCGGGTTCGCTGAAGCTTTCTTT. This codes for CASSLFGFAEAFF. V is TRBV12-3 or TRBV12-4 and J is TRBJ1-1; D gene ambiguous. This CDR3 is built from 13 residues. V lost 2 bases to trimming and J lost 6 bases, with 10 bases between them.

This clonotype was observed a few times. The chain combines TRBV5-1 with TRBJ1-1; D gene uncertain. V dropped 3 bases and J dropped 0 bases, with 15 bases sitting between them. The CDR3 is 16 residues long. Germline CDR1 is SGHRS and CDR2 is YFSETQ. The CDR3 region has the DNA TGCGCCAGCAGCTGGCTGGGCAGCCCGATGAACACTGAAGCTTTCTTT. Protein sequence: CASSWLGSPMNTEAFF.

This clonotype was counted many times. This chain links TRBV7-2 with TRBJ2-3; possibly TRBD2 for D (5 bases). Germline CDR1 SGHTA, CDR2 FQGNSA. V gave up 1 base and J gave up 6 bases, with 11 bases separating them. The CDR3 extends over 14 amino acids. CDR3 DNA: TGTGCCAGCAGCTTAGGCGGGCTGCGGGATACGCAGTATTTT. It yields the protein CASSLGGLRDTQYF.

This clonotype was seen ten or more times. V gene TRBV20-1 combines with J gene TRBJ1-2; D ambiguous. This CDR3 contains 14 residues. Trimming pared 0 bases from V and 2 bases from J, leaving 10 bases between. From germline, CDR1 is DFQATT and CDR2 SNEGSKA (reference sequence). The CDR3 nucleotides read TGCAGTGCTAGAGATCTCCGGAGGAACTATGGCTACACCTTC. It yields the protein CSARDLRRNYGYTF.

This chain's CDR3 is CASSSRDGKNTIYF. CDR3 coding DNA: TGTGCCAGCAGCAGTCGGGACGGAAAAAACACCATATATTTT. The rearrangement joins TRBV3-1 to TRBJ1-3; D is perhaps TRBD1 (5 bases). This CDR3 spans 14 amino acids. V was shortened by 5 bases and J by 6 bases, with 14 bases between the two germline ends. Germline CDR1 reads LGHDT; CDR2 reads YNNKEL (reference sequence). Full variable domain (rest looked up from reference TRBV3-1 and TRBJ1-3): DTAVSQTPKYLVTQMGNDKSIKCEQNLGHDTMYWYKQDSKKFLKIMFSYNNKELIINETVPNRFSPKSPDKAHLNLHINSLELGDSAVYFCASSSRDGKNTIYFGEGSWLTVV.

The table lists this clonotype with a few counts. The chain is built from TRBV6-5 and TRBJ1-5, with TRBD1 matching over 12 bases. Germline V gene sequence: CDR1 MNHEY, CDR2 SVGAGI. Unmatched junction bases numbered 6, after V lost 6 bases and J lost 6 bases. The CDR3 is 15 residues long. The CDR3 nucleotides are TGTGCCAGCAGGACGGGACAGGGGGCTTTTCAGCCCCAGCATTTT. Protein sequence: CASRTGQGAFQPQHF.